This TCR beta chain was documented in a study of cytomegalovirus exposure and HLA in healthy donors. As for the study in general: Roughly 86 million unique TCRs from HLA-typed donors made up an early data release. Study-level findings and limits: Further analysis was carried out later, and it showed several of the most significant clusters appearing linked to common viral pathogens.

This PCR relied on a set of 60 Vbeta primers and 13 Jbeta primers. The repertoire was sequenced with immunoSEQ multiplex PCR; TCRdb's copy has only in-frame clones and lacks some. Of 85,000 to 130,000 clones detected, 71% appear once; the ten largest clones hold about 2.5%. With regard to this clone: Antigen specificity is unknown.

The sample comprised PBMCs. The source of this sequence is a female donor in good health and CMV-seronegative.

CDR3 region: CAIAALATNEKLFF. The DNA of the CDR3 is TGTGCCATAGCCGCTCTTGCAACTAATGAAAAACTGTTTTTT. This chain uses TRBV10-3 with TRBJ1-4; D unclear. Germline CDR1 reads ENHRY; CDR2 reads SYGVKD. The CDR3 sequence is 14 residues long. The ends were cut back, 9 bases at V and 0 bases at J, with 11 bases in the middle.